These 30 T cell receptor beta chains came from one sample sequenced in a study of cytomegalovirus exposure and HLA in healthy donors. PCR primers comprised 60 Vbeta and 13 Jbeta primers. Clones were read by immunoSEQ multiplex PCR, and TCRdb kept only the in-frame ones, dropping some. The table shows 95,000 to 120,000 clones, with about 80% occurring only once. The source material was PBMCs. The origin of the receptors is a woman between 25 and 40 years old in good health and CMV-seropositive.

Notes on this clone: One end of the junction varies from germline; a read error may be responsible. The chain uses TRBV7-7 and TRBJ2-5; D is ambiguous. The germline CDR1 and CDR2 sequences are SSHAT and FNYEAQ (reference sequence). The CDR3 totals 13 residues. CDR3 nucleotide sequence: TGTGCTAGCAGCGCCACGGGTATTGAGACCCAGTACTTC. This translates into CASSATGIETQYF. Full variable domain (missing parts from reference TRBV7-7 and TRBJ2-5): GAGVSQSPRYKVTKRGQDVTLRCDPISSHATLYWYQQALGQGPEFLTYFNYEAQPDKSGLPSDRFSAERPEGSISTLTIQRTEQRDSAMYRCASSATGIETQYFGPGTRLLVL.

The chain employs TRBV2 and TRBJ2-3; D ambiguous. CDR1 SNHLY and CDR2 FYNNEI come from the germline V gene. V lost 8 bases to trimming and J lost 6 bases, with 9 bases between them. This CDR3 contains 11 residues. The CDR3 region is CASRNGDTQYF. The CDR3 DNA is TGTGCCAGCCGGAACGGGGATACGCAGTATTTT.

The rearrangement joins TRBV7-8 to TRBJ2-7; TRBD2 agrees at 8 bases. V was pared by 1 base and J by 7 bases, with 9 bases of the junction left unmatched. This CDR3 has 15 amino acids. Germline CDR1 is SGHVS and CDR2 is FQNEAQ. The CDR3 spells CASSLGAGGGGEQYF. The CDR3 DNA is TGTGCCAGCAGCTTAGGGGCGGGAGGCGGGGGGGAGCAGTACTTC. The full variable domain, in which reference TRBV7-8 and TRBJ2-7 provide the parts outside the CDR3, is GAGVSQSPRYKVAKRGQDVALRCDPISGHVSLFWYQQALGQGPEFLTYFQNEAQLDKSGLPSDRFFAERPEGSVSTLKIQRTQQEDSAVYLCASSLGAGGGGEQYFGPGTRLTVT.

V is TRBV6-4 and J is TRBJ2-1, with 7 bases that match TRBD1. Trimming cost V 4 bases and J 5 bases; bases outside gene matches: 8. Germline V gene sequence: CDR1 MRHNA, CDR2 SNTAGT. The CDR3 is made up of 15 amino acids. The DNA of the CDR3 is TGTGCCAGCAGTGTTTGGGGGACAGTTAACAATGAGCAGTTCTTC. Protein: CASSVWGTVNNEQFF.

The sample holds a few counts of this clone. Other DNA sequences in this sample translate to the same CDR3. The J gene is TRBJ1-2, the V gene TRBV6-1; 7 bases are a match to TRBD1. V lost 1 base, J lost 10 bases, and 9 bases stayed unmatched. CDR3 size: 14 residues. Germline values: CDR1 MNHNS, CDR2 SASEGT. Here the CDR3 reads CASSEEGGGFAYTF. CDR3 in DNA: TGTGCCAGCAGTGAAGAAGGGGGCGGGTTTGCCTACACCTTC.

This clone is a singleton in its sample. The J gene is TRBJ2-1, the V gene TRBV9; D is unclear. This CDR3 is built from 14 residues. V gave up 0 bases and J gave up 5 bases, with 9 bases separating them. Germline V gives CDR1 SGDLS, CDR2 YYNGEE. The CDR3 reads CASSVESPNNEQFF. In nucleotides, the CDR3 is TGTGCCAGCAGCGTAGAGAGCCCTAACAATGAGCAGTTCTTC.

V is TRBV9 and J is TRBJ2-3, with TRBD2 identical over 8 bases. Germline V gene sequence: CDR1 SGDLS, CDR2 YYNGEE. V was clipped by 0 bases and J by 3 bases; unmatched bases: 3. The length of the CDR3 is 15 residues. The CDR3 DNA reads TGTGCCAGCAGCGTAGCGGGGGGGCCGACAGATACGCAGTATTTT. This translates into CASSVAGGPTDTQYF.

The chain is built from TRBV18 and TRBJ2-7; D ambiguous. The germline CDR1 and CDR2 sequences are KGHSH and LQKENI. The length of the CDR3 is 15 residues. Trimming removed 4 bases from V and 0 bases from J, with 13 bases in between. The CDR3 here is CASSLSSISSYEQYF. CDR3 DNA sequence: TGTGCCAGCTCACTCTCCTCCATTAGCTCCTACGAGCAGTACTTC.

This sequence joins TRBV5-6 and TRBJ1-2; no definite D call. V lost 4 bases, J lost 4 bases, and 14 bases lay in between. Germline CDR1 is SGHDT and CDR2 is YYEEEE. The CDR3 is 14 amino acids. CDR3 nucleotide sequence: TGTGCCAGCAGCCTGGGAGGGCAGTTCTATGGCTACACCTTC. Protein sequence: CASSLGGQFYGYTF.

The chain carries TRBV30 and TRBJ2-5; D is undetermined. V lost 4 bases to trimming and J lost 3 bases, with 12 bases between them. The CDR3 has 13 residues. Germline loops: CDR1 GTSNPN, CDR2 SVGIG (reference sequence). In nucleotides, the CDR3 is TGTGCCTGGAACCCTCCGTCTAAAGAGACCCAGTACTTC. It codes for CAWNPPSKETQYF.

This CDR3 reads CASSLGTSGIGEQFF. CDR3 coding DNA: TGTGCCAGCAGCCTCGGGACTAGCGGGATCGGTGAGCAGTTCTTC. The chain carries TRBV6-4 and TRBJ2-1; TRBD2 matches 13 bases. Per germline, CDR1 MRHNA and CDR2 SNTAGT. This CDR3 spans 15 amino acids. The V segment lost 6 bases and the J segment 9 bases; nucleotides outside the gene matches: 8.

A word on this clone: Mismatch with germline at one junction end may stem from a read error. The chain has TRBV7-7 and TRBJ2-5; 9 bases are shared with TRBD1. This CDR3 contains 16 residues. Germline loops: CDR1 SSHAT, CDR2 FNYEAQ (reference sequence). The CDR3 DNA follows: TGTGCTAGCAGCCCGGAACCCGGGACAGGGACGAAGACCCAGTACTTC. Translating it yields CASSPEPGTGTKTQYF.

The chain links TRBV4-1 to TRBJ1-2, with 8 positions matching TRBD1. The CDR3 sequence is 16 residues long. Germline V gene lookup returns CDR1 MGHRA and CDR2 YSYEKL. V shed 6 bases, J shed 4 bases, and the junction held 13 bases outside the gene matches. CDR3 coding DNA: TGCGCCAGCAGGGGATTTAAGGACAGGGTTGGCTATGGCTACACCTTC. The encoded protein is CASRGFKDRVGYGYTF.

The chain has TRBV7-3 and TRBJ2-3; the D gene is possibly TRBD2 (6 bases). Germline assignment: CDR1 SGHTA and CDR2 FQGTGA. The CDR3 loop spans 13 amino acids. Trimming cost V 4 bases and J 6 bases, with 11 bases left between them. The CDR3 loop is CASSSGVLDTQYF. The CDR3 DNA follows: TGTGCCAGCAGCTCGGGGGTCCTGGATACGCAGTATTTT.

The chain employs TRBV6-5 and TRBJ2-1; 8 bases fit TRBD1. The CDR3 consists of 13 residues. Trimming cost V 4 bases and J 8 bases; bases outside gene matches: 4. Germline assignment: CDR1 MNHEY and CDR2 SVGAGI. The CDR3 sequence is CASSFQGAYEQFF. The CDR3 coding sequence is TGTGCCAGCAGTTTCCAGGGGGCCTATGAGCAGTTCTTC.

The chain carries TRBV7-9 and TRBJ2-5; 8 bases align to TRBD2. Unmatched junction bases numbered 5, after V lost 5 bases and J lost 3 bases. Germline V gives CDR1 SEHNR, CDR2 FQNEAQ (reference sequence). The CDR3 loop spans 14 amino acids. The CDR3: CASSNPGLEETQYF. The CDR3 nucleotides are TGTGCCAGCAGCAACCCGGGACTAGAAGAGACCCAGTACTTC.

The rearrangement joins TRBV19 to TRBJ2-7; TRBD1 aligns across 8 bases. Germline CDR1 is LNHDA and CDR2 is SQIVND (reference sequence). V lost 0 bases and J lost 0; bases outside the gene matches: 7. The CDR3 consists of 17 residues. The CDR3: CASSIDLRTGTSYEQYF. In DNA form, the CDR3 reads TGTGCCAGTAGTATAGACTTACGGACAGGGACCTCCTACGAGCAGTACTTC.

The J gene is TRBJ1-2, the V gene TRBV14; D not resolved. Trimming removed 5 bases from V and 2 bases from J, with 6 bases in between. The CDR3 totals 12 residues. From germline, CDR1 is SGHDN and CDR2 FVKESK. CDR3 sequence reads: CASSRSNYGYTF. The CDR3, as DNA: TGTGCCAGCAGCAGAAGCAACTATGGCTACACCTTC.

The chain is built from TRBV5-4 and TRBJ2-5; 10 nucleotides line up with TRBD2. The length of the CDR3 is 18 residues. The germline V gene has CDR1 SGHNT and CDR2 YYREEE (reference sequence). With 4 bases clipped from V and 4 bases from J, the junction kept 16 bases outside the gene matches. CDR3 amino acids: CASSPGLLAGVWGETQYF. CDR3 in DNA: TGTGCCAGCAGCCCGGGTCTGCTAGCGGGAGTATGGGGAGAGACCCAGTACTTC. Together with reference TRBV5-4 and TRBJ2-5, the CDR3 gives the full variable domain: ETGVTQSPTHLIKTRGQQVTLRCSSQSGHNTVSWYQQALGQGPQFIFQYYREEENGRGNFPPRFSGLQFPNYSSELNVNALELDDSALYLCASSPGLLAGVWGETQYFGPGTRLLVL.

V and J are TRBV6-5 and TRBJ2-2; 7 positions match TRBD1. The CDR3 spans 14 residues. V lost 5 bases to trimming and J lost 5 bases; unmatched junction nucleotides: 5. Per germline, CDR1 MNHEY and CDR2 SVGAGI. The CDR3 DNA follows: TGTGCCAGCAGTCCGGGACAGATTACCGGGGAGCTGTTTTTT. Protein: CASSPGQITGELFF.

The chain combines TRBV5-1 with TRBJ2-5; 10 bases agree with TRBD2. There are 16 residues in the CDR3. The germline CDR1 and CDR2 sequences are SGHRS and YFSETQ. The V segment lost 0 bases and the J segment 4 bases; nucleotides outside the gene matches: 6. In nucleotides, the CDR3 is TGCGCCAGCAGCTTGGGTGGGACTAGCGCCGGAGAGACCCAGTACTTC. Its translation: CASSLGGTSAGETQYF.

The chain recombines TRBV10-2 with TRBJ1-2; tentative D call: TRBD1 (6 bases). Germline V gene data show CDR1 as WSHSY and CDR2 as SAAADI. Trimming shortened V by 10 bases and J by 4 bases, and 13 bases separated the two germline ends. The CDR3 consists of 12 residues. In DNA form, the CDR3 reads TGCGCCACCGTAGGGGGAGCCTATGGCTACACCTTC. It yields the protein CATVGGAYGYTF.

The chain carries TRBV30 and TRBJ2-1; 12 bases match TRBD1. There are 16 residues in the CDR3. V was clipped by 5 bases and J by 4 bases; unmatched bases: 9. Germline loops: CDR1 GTSNPN, CDR2 SVGIG (reference sequence). CDR3 in amino acids: CAWDTGQGARYNEQFF. The CDR3 region has the DNA TGTGCCTGGGACACGGGACAGGGGGCGCGATACAATGAGCAGTTCTTC.

This clone was picked up a small number of times. The chain combines TRBV19 with TRBJ1-2; D remains ambiguous. Per the germline V gene, CDR1 is LNHDA and CDR2 is SQIVND (reference sequence). The length of the CDR3 is 14 residues. With 2 bases removed from V and 4 bases from J, the gap between germline ends came to 11 bases. CDR3 in DNA: TGTGCCAGTAGTATACGTGACACTCTCTATGGCTACACCTTC. Its translation: CASSIRDTLYGYTF. Drawing the rest from reference TRBV19 and TRBJ1-2, the complete variable domain is DGGITQSPKYLFRKEGQNVTLSCEQNLNHDAMYWYRQDPGQGLRLIYYSQIVNDFQKGDIAEGYSVSREKKESFPLTVTSAQKNPTAFYLCASSIRDTLYGYTFGSGTRLTVV.

The gene calls are TRBV6-5 and TRBJ1-3; no firm D call. V lost 6 bases and J 0 bases, leaving 9 bases between the germline ends. The CDR3 contains 14 residues. Germline V gene sequence: CDR1 MNHEY, CDR2 SVGAGI. Written as DNA, the CDR3 is TGTGCCAGCAGCGAAGCCCACTCTGGAAACACCATATATTTT. Its protein product is CASSEAHSGNTIYF.

The V and J genes are TRBV4-2 and TRBJ2-7; TRBD2 aligns across 10 bases. In germline, CDR1 is LGHNA, CDR2 YNFKEQ. The CDR3 covers 14 residues. V shed 2 bases and J 7 bases; nucleotides not matched to a gene: 5. The CDR3 sequence is CASSQRSGGEEQYF. CDR3 bases: TGTGCCAGCAGCCAAAGAAGCGGGGGGGAAGAGCAGTACTTC.

The rearrangement links TRBV2 to TRBJ2-7, with D perhaps matching TRBD1 (7 bases). V lost 8 bases and J 3 bases, leaving 14 bases between the germline ends. The CDR3 has 13 amino acids. The germline V gene encodes CDR1 SNHLY and CDR2 FYNNEI. The CDR3 region is CASGRDSLYEQYF. CDR3 DNA: TGTGCCAGCGGGCGGGACAGCCTCTACGAGCAGTACTTC.

In this sample, this clone turned up a few times. The chain has TRBV15 and TRBJ2-6; D gene unclear. Trimming took 6 bases from V and 0 from J, leaving 3 bases between them. Per the germline V gene, CDR1 is LNHNV and CDR2 is YYDKDF (reference sequence). The CDR3 extends over 13 amino acids. CDR3 sequence (DNA): TGTGCCACCAGTCTCTCTGGGGCCAACGTCCTGACTTTC. Translation gives CATSLSGANVLTF.

The table lists this clone with a count of one. The gene calls are TRBV30 and TRBJ2-5; 8 bases line up with TRBD2. Germline-derived CDR1 and CDR2 are GTSNPN and SVGIG (reference sequence). The CDR3 covers 13 residues. Trimming removed 7 bases from V and 6 bases from J; junction bases left unmatched: 10. The CDR3 sequence: CASSMGLGKTQYF. CDR3 coding DNA: TGTGCCTCAAGTATGGGACTAGGGAAGACCCAGTACTTC.

The chain has TRBV4-2 and TRBJ2-5, with 8 bases that match TRBD1. CDR1 LGHNA and CDR2 YNFKEQ come from the germline V gene. This CDR3 has 15 residues. Trimming cost V 2 bases and J 4 bases; bases outside gene matches: 6. The CDR3 DNA reads TGTGCCAGCAGCCAATTGGGACAGGCAGGAGAGACCCAGTACTTC. Translation gives CASSQLGQAGETQYF.